This T cell receptor beta chain was sequenced during a study of OX40 agonist ivuxolimab in advanced cancers. Study in general: The eligibility criteria allowed prior anti-PD-1, anti-PD-L1 or anti-CTLA-4 therapy, and 40% had some. Partial response was recorded in three patients: one hepatocellular carcinoma and two cutaneous melanoma cases. Broader study findings: In the expanded peripheral T cells, antigen specificity was never determined.

The germline V gene encodes CDR1 SGHRS and CDR2 YFSETQ. J gave up 4 bases and V 0 bases, and 3 bases lay outside the gene matches. CDR3 size: 16 residues. Patients with a history of autoimmune disease or on systemic immunosuppression were excluded. About this clone: The antigen is unknown.

The assay was immunoSEQ multiplex PCR, and TCRdb's table has in-frame clones only and misses some. The sample holds about 54,000 clones, about four fifths seen once. This clonotype was obtained from an adult with an advanced solid tumor such as melanoma, head and neck, liver or kidney cancer. The sample in question was CD4+ or CD8+ T cells sorted from blood, obtained in a trial of the OX40 agonist ivuxolimab. The chain employs TRBV5-1 and TRBJ2-6, with 8 bases that match TRBD2. CDR3 amino acids: CASSLGGRKGANVLTF. In DNA form, the CDR3 reads TGCGCCAGCAGCTTGGGCGGGAGGAAGGGGGCCAACGTCCTGACTTTC.